This T cell receptor beta chain was sequenced in a study of blood T cell repertoires in COVID-19. In the study overall: The samples span acute and convalescent COVID-19 from the United States, Italy and Spain.

J was trimmed by 5 bases and V by 6 bases; bases with no gene match: 6. Germline-derived CDR1 and CDR2 are LNHDA and SQIVND (reference sequence). This CDR3 is built from 13 residues. Authors' data handling: Nucleated cell counts were estimated from reference gene primer amplification. Repertoires were generated with immunoSEQ multiplex PCR, while TCRdb's copy carries only in-frame clones and drops some. D and trimming come from the DNA, and the V and J calls and clone size come from that table. The sample lists about 320,000 clones, around 85% seen once, with roughly 7% in the top ten. The sequenced sample was peripheral blood. This TCR was sampled from a human donor in a cohort sampled during active COVID-19. The chain recombines TRBV19 with TRBJ1-1; 7 bases align to TRBD1. CDR3 sequence (DNA): TGTGCCAGTAGAACGACAGGGCGGACTGAAGCTTTCTTT. Translating gives CASRTTGRTEAFF.